A single sample gave rise to the 25 T cell receptor beta chains below, sequenced in a study of regulatory T cells in long-lasting Graves disease. Both iRepertoire HTBI primers and Arm-PCR of CDR3 regions were used to build the TCR beta libraries. One entry per CDR3 protein, called by TCRdb with MiXCR from the multiplex PCR reads. This sample has over 300,000 distinct CDR3 sequences; roughly a sixth occur once, and the top ten carry approximately 22%. Time point described: newly diagnosed GD, antithyroid drugs for less than 3 months. Researchers made the TCR library from RNA that was extracted from PBMCs. This sample comprised peripheral blood mononuclear cells (PBMCs), obtained at new diagnosis, from a patient treated with antithyroid drugs. The receptor source for this set is a female donor with Graves disease.

This clonotype was seen repeatedly, ten times or more. The chain recombines TRBV20-1 with TRBJ2-7, with 8 bases identical to TRBD2. The length of the CDR3 is 13 residues. V was pared by 6 bases and J by 2 bases, with 6 bases of the junction left unmatched. The germline gives CDR1 DFQATT, CDR2 SNEGSKA (reference sequence). This CDR3 is CSATGTRTYEQYF. The CDR3 nucleotides read TGCAGTGCCACCGGGACTAGGACCTACGAGCAGTACTTC.

This clonotype was detected ten times or more. The V and J genes are TRBV24-1 and TRBJ1-2, with unresolved D. The germline V gene encodes CDR1 KGHDR and CDR2 SFDVKD. The V end was cut by 2 bases, the J end by 8 bases, with 14 bases between. CDR3 size: 14 residues. This CDR3 is CATSDSTFTGGYTF. The CDR3 DNA follows: TGTGCCACCAGTGATTCCACCTTTACTGGGGGCTACACCTTC.

This clonotype was found many times. V usage is TRBV10-3 and J usage is TRBJ1-2; 9 bases fit TRBD1. The CDR3 runs 16 residues. Germline V gene data show CDR1 as ENHRY and CDR2 as SYGVKD. V lost 0 bases to trimming and J lost 3 bases; unmatched junction nucleotides: 5. The CDR3 nucleotides are TGTGCCATCAGTGAGTCGGCGGGACAGGGTGACTATGGCTACACCTTC. This gives the protein CAISESAGQGDYGYTF.

Many counts were recorded for this clonotype. The rearrangement joins TRBV2 to TRBJ2-3; possible D gene TRBD2, 6 bases. Per germline, CDR1 SNHLY and CDR2 FYNNEI. This CDR3 is 16 amino acids long. Trimming took 7 bases from V and 1 from J, leaving 18 bases between them. CDR3 sequence: CASTPEGLLGTDTQYF. CDR3 nucleotides: TGTGCCAGCACCCCGGAGGGGCTTTTGGGCACAGATACGCAGTATTTT.

Ten or more counts support this clonotype. The chain joins TRBV12-3 or TRBV12-4 to TRBJ2-3; 9 bases align to TRBD2. The length of the CDR3 is 18 residues. Germline trimming cut 6 bases from V and 6 bases from J; bases unmatched to any gene: 19. CDR3 nucleotides: TGTGCCAGCAGCACCCAAGGGCGGGAGGGCCCGTATCGGGATACGCAGTATTTT. It encodes CASSTQGREGPYRDTQYF.

The chain employs TRBV9 and TRBJ1-4, with TRBD1 identical over 8 bases. This CDR3 is built from 16 residues. V lost 4 bases, J lost 6 bases, and 11 bases stayed unmatched. The germline gives CDR1 SGDLS, CDR2 YYNGEE. The DNA of the CDR3 is TGTGCCAGCAGCCCTTCCCCAGGGGGCCCAGATGAAAAACTGTTTTTT. Translating it yields CASSPSPGGPDEKLFF.

This chain joins TRBV19 and TRBJ2-2, with D possibly matching TRBD1 (6 bases). Germline V CDR1 and CDR2: LNHDA, SQIVND (reference sequence). V lost 7 bases, J lost 5 bases, and 14 bases lay in between. The CDR3 covers 14 residues. CDR3 loop: CASNSFTGTGELFF. The CDR3 region has the DNA TGTGCCAGTAACTCCTTTACAGGGACCGGGGAGCTGTTTTTT.

J is TRBJ2-3 and V is TRBV5-1, with D tentatively TRBD1 or TRBD2 (7 bases each). CDR1 and CDR2 from the germline V gene are SGHRS and YFSETQ. The CDR3 consists of 18 residues. V was shortened by 5 bases and J by 0 bases, with 22 bases between the two germline ends. The CDR3 region has the DNA TGCGCCAGCAGGAGGGGAGGGGGCGCGGCCACTAGCACAGATACGCAGTATTTT. It is translated as CASRRGGGAATSTDTQYF.

This clonotype was seen only a few times. The chain is built from TRBV12-3 or TRBV12-4 and TRBJ2-3; D perhaps matches TRBD2 (6 bases). The CDR3 length is 16 residues. Trimming cost V 5 bases and J 2 bases, with 17 bases left between them. CDR3 residues: CASSPYFTGATDTQYF. DNA of the CDR3: TGTGCCAGCAGTCCCTATTTCACGGGAGCCACAGATACGCAGTATTTT.

This clonotype was seen repeatedly, ten times or more. The DNA for the CDR3 is TGTGCCACCAGTGACGGACTGTATGGCTACACCTTC. Translated, it gives CATSDGLYGYTF. J is TRBJ1-2 and V is TRBV24-1, with unresolved D. The CDR3 contains 12 residues. V lost 4 bases to trimming and J lost 5 bases, with 7 bases between them. Germline V CDR1 and CDR2: KGHDR, SFDVKD.

There are many counts of this clonotype. As DNA, the CDR3 is TGTGCCAGCAGCTCACTGGGGAGTAGGGGGCGCAGGTCTGGCTACACCTTC. It codes for CASSSLGSRGRRSGYTF. V is TRBV13 and J is TRBJ1-2; TRBD1 aligns across 7 bases. The V gene's germline CDR1 is PRHDT and CDR2 FYEKMQ (reference sequence). The CDR3 is 17 residues long. V trimming: 4 bases; J trimming: 7 bases; junction bases outside the gene matches: 18.

In its sample, this clonotype was seen many times. The rearrangement joins TRBV7-2 to TRBJ2-3, with D possibly being TRBD2 (5 bases). Germline V gene sequence: CDR1 SGHTA, CDR2 FQGNSA. V gave up 5 bases and J gave up 2 bases, with 17 bases separating them. This CDR3 is 16 amino acids long. The CDR3 region is CASSTSRGTVTDTQYF. The CDR3, as DNA: TGTGCCAGCAGCACTTCACGGGGAACTGTCACAGATACGCAGTATTTT.

The rearrangement joins TRBV20-1 to TRBJ2-3, with 10 positions matching TRBD2. CDR1 and CDR2 from the germline V gene are DFQATT and SNEGSKA (reference sequence). The CDR3 contains 16 residues. J lost 7 bases, V lost 2 bases, and 12 bases had no gene match. The CDR3 region is CSARPEREGPTYTQYF. In DNA form, the CDR3 reads TGCAGTGCTAGACCGGAGCGGGAGGGACCCACGTATACGCAGTATTTT.

This clonotype showed up many times. The V and J genes are TRBV5-4 and TRBJ1-2; the D is unclear. V lost 4 bases and J 1 base, leaving 14 bases between the germline ends. The CDR3 has 15 amino acids. Germline V CDR1 and CDR2: SGHNT, YYREEE (reference sequence). The CDR3 region is CASSGGRGDNYGYTF. The DNA for the CDR3 is TGTGCCAGCAGCGGAGGACGGGGAGATAACTATGGCTACACCTTC.

The chain couples TRBV11-3 to TRBJ1-2, with unresolved D. The CDR3 contains 15 residues. Germline V gene lookup returns CDR1 SGHNT and CDR2 YENEEA. Between the trimmed V and J ends, which lost 7 bases and 0 bases, there was a span of 15 bases. The CDR3: CASNPSPSTNYGYTF. As DNA, the CDR3 is TGTGCCAGCAACCCCTCCCCGAGTACTAACTATGGCTACACCTTC.

This clonotype was found many times. The chain recombines TRBV5-5 with TRBJ1-1; possible D gene TRBD1, 5 bases. Trimming took off 3 bases at V and 0 bases at J, with 15 bases between the two ends. Germline CDR1 is SGHKS and CDR2 is YYEKEE (reference sequence). The CDR3 covers 16 residues. CDR3 sequence reads: CASSSSRGWVNTEAFF. The DNA of the CDR3 is TGTGCCAGCAGCTCGTCGAGGGGTTGGGTGAACACTGAAGCTTTCTTT.

This clonotype was recorded at least ten times. This chain links TRBV5-1 with TRBJ2-3, with 8 nucleotides matching TRBD2. After removal of 1 base from V and 2 bases from J, the junction contained 12 bases not matched to a gene. The CDR3 has 18 residues. Per germline, CDR1 SGHRS and CDR2 YFSETQ. DNA for the CDR3: TGCGCCAGCAGCTTGTTAGGCGGGGGGCCCCCTTCCACAGATACGCAGTATTTT. Its protein is CASSLLGGGPPSTDTQYF.

This clonotype was detected many times. The chain recombines TRBV28 with TRBJ2-7; a possible D gene is TRBD2 (5 bases). This CDR3 has 18 residues. Trimming pared 7 bases from V and 0 bases from J, leaving 25 bases between. Germline lookup yields CDR1 MDHEN and CDR2 SYDVKM. DNA for the CDR3: TGTGCCAGCACCCCTTTCGGAGGACTCCCCGTAAACTCCTACGAGCAGTACTTC. It translates to CASTPFGGLPVNSYEQYF.

In DNA, the CDR3 is TGTGCCAGCAGCCCAGGGACAGGGGGCTATCGGACCGGGGAGCTGTTTTTT. Translating it yields CASSPGTGGYRTGELFF. The chain joins TRBV7-6 to TRBJ2-2; 12 positions agree with TRBD1. CDR1 and CDR2 (germline): SGHVS, FNYEAQ. This CDR3 is built from 17 residues. V was pared by 5 bases and J by 5 bases, with 9 bases of the junction left unmatched.

Turning to this clonotype: At one end, the junction sequence differs from germline, possibly due to a read error. The V call is TRBV11-2, the J call TRBJ1-2; D call uncertain. The germline V gene encodes CDR1 SGHAT and CDR2 FQNNGV. This CDR3 spans 12 amino acids. Written as DNA, the CDR3 is TGTGCCAACAGCTTAAACTTCTATGGCTACACCTTC. Encoded protein: CANSLNFYGYTF.

As concerns this clonotype: Given a much more abundant clone one base away, this may be a read error. The J gene is TRBJ1-2, the V gene TRBV29-1; TRBD1 agrees at 7 bases. The germline V gene has CDR1 SQVTM and CDR2 ANQGSEA. CDR3 length equals 12 residues. The CDR3 sequence is CSVAQGDYGHTF. For the CDR3, the DNA is TGCAGCGTTGCGCAGGGGGATTATGGCCACACCTTC.

This clonotype was recorded many times. The chain carries TRBV28 and TRBJ2-5; tentatively, D is TRBD2 (6 bases). The germline V gene has CDR1 MDHEN and CDR2 SYDVKM. The V end lost 6 bases, the J end lost 5 bases, and 19 bases lay between the germline ends. The CDR3 consists of 15 residues. The DNA of the CDR3 is TGTGCCAGCAGCTCATCCATGGAGGGGAGGGAGACCCAGTACTTC. It yields the protein CASSSSMEGRETQYF.

This clonotype came up once. The rearrangement links TRBV6-1 to TRBJ2-1; the D gene could be TRBD1 or TRBD2 (7 bases each). The CDR3 is made up of 19 amino acids. Germline V gene lookup returns CDR1 MNHNS and CDR2 SASEGT. With 2 bases removed from V and 2 bases from J, the gap between germline ends came to 22 bases. CDR3 sequence (DNA): TGTGCCAGCAGTGAAAGCAGGGGGGGCCTGGAGGGTACCTACAATGAGCAGTTCTTC. It encodes CASSESRGGLEGTYNEQFF.

A single count supports this clonotype. The chain joins TRBV12-3 or TRBV12-4 to TRBJ1-2; no clear D gene. With 0 bases removed from V and 4 bases from J, the gap between germline ends came to 9 bases. The CDR3 is 14 residues long. In nucleotides, the CDR3 is TGTGCCAGCAGTTTAGCCCCTTCTACCTATGGCTACACCTTC. Residues: CASSLAPSTYGYTF.

V is TRBV28 and J is TRBJ1-3; a possible D gene is TRBD1 (5 bases). V lost 2 bases, J lost 2 bases, and 10 bases lay in between. Germline V gives CDR1 MDHEN, CDR2 SYDVKM. The CDR3 has 15 residues. The DNA for the CDR3 is TGTGCCAGCAGTTTAGGGGGTTTAACTGGAAACACCATATATTTT. It specifies CASSLGGLTGNTIYF.